This TCR beta chain originates from a study of T cell responses to AZD1222 COVID-19 vaccine. Study-wide results and limits: Just 5 to 7 AZD1222 recipients tested seropositive at baseline.

The table came from immunoSEQ multiplex PCR; TCRdb's copy has only in-frame clones and leaves some out. Here the sample spans under 200,000 clones, approximately 91% being singletons. The CDR3 runs to 15 residues. Germline loops: CDR1 MNHEY, CDR2 SMNVEV (reference sequence). J was trimmed by 3 bases and V by 8 bases; bases with no gene match: 10. To note about this clone: The antigen remains undetermined.

This TCR was recovered from an adult in good health. The chain has TRBV27 and TRBJ2-1; 7 positions agree with TRBD1. The sequences come from peripheral blood, collected on day 0 of AZD1222 vaccination. CDR3 DNA sequence: TGTGCCAGCGGACCGGGACAGTGGCTCTACAATGAGCAGTTCTTC. It is translated as CASGPGQWLYNEQFF.